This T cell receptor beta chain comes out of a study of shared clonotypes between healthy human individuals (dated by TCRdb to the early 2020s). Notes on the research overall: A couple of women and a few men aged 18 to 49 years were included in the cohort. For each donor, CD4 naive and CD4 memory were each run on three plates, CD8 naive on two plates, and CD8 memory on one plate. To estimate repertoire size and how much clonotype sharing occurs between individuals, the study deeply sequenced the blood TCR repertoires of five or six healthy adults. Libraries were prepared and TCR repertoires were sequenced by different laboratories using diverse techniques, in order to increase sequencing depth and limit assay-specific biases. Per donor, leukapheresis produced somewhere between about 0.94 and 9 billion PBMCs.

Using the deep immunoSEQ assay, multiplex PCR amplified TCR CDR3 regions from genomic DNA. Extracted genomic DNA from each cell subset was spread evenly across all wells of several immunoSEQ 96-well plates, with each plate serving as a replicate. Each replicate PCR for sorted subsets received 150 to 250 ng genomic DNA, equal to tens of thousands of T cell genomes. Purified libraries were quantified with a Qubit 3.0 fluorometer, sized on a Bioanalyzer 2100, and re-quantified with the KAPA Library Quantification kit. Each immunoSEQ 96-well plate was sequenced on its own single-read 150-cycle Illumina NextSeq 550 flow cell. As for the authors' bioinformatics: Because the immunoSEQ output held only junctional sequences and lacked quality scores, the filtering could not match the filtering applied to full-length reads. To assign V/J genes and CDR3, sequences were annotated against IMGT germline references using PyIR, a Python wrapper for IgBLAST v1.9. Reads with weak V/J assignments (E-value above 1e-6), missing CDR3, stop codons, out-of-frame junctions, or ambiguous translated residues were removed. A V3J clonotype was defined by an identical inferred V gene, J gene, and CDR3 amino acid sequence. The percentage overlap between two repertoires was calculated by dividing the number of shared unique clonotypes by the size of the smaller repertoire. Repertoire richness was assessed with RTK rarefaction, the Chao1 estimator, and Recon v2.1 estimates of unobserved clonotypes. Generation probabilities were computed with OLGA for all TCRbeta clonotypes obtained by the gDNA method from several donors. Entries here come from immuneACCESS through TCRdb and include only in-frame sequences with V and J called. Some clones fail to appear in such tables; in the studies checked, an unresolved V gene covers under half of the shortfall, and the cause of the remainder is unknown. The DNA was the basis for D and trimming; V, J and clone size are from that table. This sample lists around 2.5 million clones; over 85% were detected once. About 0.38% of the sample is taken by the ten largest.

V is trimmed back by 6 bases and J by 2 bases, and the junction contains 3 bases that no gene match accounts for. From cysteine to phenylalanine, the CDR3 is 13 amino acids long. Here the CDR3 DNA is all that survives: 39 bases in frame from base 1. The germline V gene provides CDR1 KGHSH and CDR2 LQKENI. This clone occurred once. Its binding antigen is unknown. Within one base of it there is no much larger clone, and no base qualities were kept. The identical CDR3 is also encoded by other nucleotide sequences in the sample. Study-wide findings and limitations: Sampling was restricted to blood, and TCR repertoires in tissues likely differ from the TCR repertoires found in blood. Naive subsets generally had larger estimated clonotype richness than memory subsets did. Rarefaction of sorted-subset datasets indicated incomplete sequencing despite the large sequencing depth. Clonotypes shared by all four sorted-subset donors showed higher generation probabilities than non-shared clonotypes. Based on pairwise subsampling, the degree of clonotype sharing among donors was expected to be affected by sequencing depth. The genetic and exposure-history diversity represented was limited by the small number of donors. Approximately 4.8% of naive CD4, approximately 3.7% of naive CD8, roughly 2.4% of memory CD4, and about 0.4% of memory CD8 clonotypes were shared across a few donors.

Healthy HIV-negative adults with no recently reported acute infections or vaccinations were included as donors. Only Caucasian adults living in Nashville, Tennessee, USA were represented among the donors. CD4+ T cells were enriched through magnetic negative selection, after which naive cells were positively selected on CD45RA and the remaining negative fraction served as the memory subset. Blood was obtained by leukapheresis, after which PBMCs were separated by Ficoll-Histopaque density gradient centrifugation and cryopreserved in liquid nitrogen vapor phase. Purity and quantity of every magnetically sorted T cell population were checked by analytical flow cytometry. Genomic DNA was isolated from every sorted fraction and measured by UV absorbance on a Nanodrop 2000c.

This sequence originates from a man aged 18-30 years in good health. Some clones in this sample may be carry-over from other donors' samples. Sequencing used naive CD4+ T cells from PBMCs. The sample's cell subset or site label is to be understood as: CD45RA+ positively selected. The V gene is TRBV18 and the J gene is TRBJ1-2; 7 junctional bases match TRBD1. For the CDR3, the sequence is CASSLDRNYGYTF. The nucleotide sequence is TGTGCCAGCTCCCTGGACAGGAACTATGGCTACACCTTC. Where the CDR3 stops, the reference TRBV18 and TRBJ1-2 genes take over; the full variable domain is NAGVMQNPRHLVRRRGQEARLRCSPMKGHSHVYWYRQLPEEGLKFMVYLQKENIIDESGMPKERFSAEFPKEGPSILRIQQVVRGDSAAYFCASSLDRNYGYTFGSGTRLTVV.